The source of this T cell receptor (beta chain) is a study of T cell clusters in autoimmune cytopenias. Multiplex touch-down PCR amplified TRB using TRB-A and TRB-B pools in one tube. TCRdb reprocessed the multiplex PCR reads and keeps a single row for each CDR3 protein, giving no DNA. The ten most abundant clones cover 4% to 5% of a sample with about 6,000 distinct CDR3 sequences. Each sample's input was 250 ng genomic DNA, 38,000 or so genome equivalents. According to its frequency, this clonotype is medium-sized. Germline V lookup: CDR1 MNHEY, CDR2 SVGAGI. There are 15 residues in the CDR3. The receptor comes from a human donor with an autoimmune cytopenia or autoimmune hepatitis (not recorded which). Sequences were obtained from peripheral blood. The chain employs TRBV6-5 and TRBJ2-7; there is no DNA to check the TCRdb D call of TRBD1. CDR3 amino acids: CASSSRGGGAYEQYF.